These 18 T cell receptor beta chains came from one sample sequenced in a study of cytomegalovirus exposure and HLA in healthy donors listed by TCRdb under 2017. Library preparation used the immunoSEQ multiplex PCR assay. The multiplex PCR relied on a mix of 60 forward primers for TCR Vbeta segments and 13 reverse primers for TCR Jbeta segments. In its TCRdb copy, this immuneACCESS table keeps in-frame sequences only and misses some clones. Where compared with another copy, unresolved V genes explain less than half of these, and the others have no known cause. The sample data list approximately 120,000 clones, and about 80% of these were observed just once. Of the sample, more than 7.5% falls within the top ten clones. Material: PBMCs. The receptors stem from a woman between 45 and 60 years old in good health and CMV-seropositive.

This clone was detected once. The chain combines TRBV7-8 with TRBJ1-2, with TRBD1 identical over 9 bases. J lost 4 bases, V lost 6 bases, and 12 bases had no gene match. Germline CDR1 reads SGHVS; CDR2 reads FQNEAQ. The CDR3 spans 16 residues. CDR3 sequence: CASSPTTGQGPYGYTF. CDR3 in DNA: TGTGCCAGCAGTCCGACAACGGGACAGGGCCCCTATGGCTACACCTTC.

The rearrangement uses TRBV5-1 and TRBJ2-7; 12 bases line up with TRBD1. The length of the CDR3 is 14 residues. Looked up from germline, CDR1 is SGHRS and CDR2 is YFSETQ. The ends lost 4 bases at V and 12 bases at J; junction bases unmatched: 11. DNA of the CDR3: TGCGCCAGCAGCGGGGACAGGGGGCAGGCCACTCGGTACTTC. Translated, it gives CASSGDRGQATRYF.

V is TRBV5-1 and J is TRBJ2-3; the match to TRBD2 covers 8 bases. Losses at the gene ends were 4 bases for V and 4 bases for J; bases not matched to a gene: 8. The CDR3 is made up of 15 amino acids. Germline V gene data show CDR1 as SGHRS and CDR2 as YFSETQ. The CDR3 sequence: CASSLLSGGSDTQYF. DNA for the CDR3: TGCGCCAGCAGCCTACTTTCGGGAGGGTCAGATACGCAGTATTTT.

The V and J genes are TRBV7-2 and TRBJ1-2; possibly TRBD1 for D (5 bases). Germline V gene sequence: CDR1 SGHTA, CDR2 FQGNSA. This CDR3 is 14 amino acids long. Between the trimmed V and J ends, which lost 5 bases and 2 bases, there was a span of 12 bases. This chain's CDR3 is CASSPMEGNYGYTF. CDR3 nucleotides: TGTGCCAGCAGCCCAATGGAGGGGAACTATGGCTACACCTTC.

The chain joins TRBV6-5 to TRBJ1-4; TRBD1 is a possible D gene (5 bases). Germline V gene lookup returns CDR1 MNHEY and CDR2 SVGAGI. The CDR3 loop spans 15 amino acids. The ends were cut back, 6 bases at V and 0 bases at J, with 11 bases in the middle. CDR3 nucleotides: TGTGCCAGCAGCCGCGGGGGTGCAACTAATGAAAAACTGTTTTTT. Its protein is CASSRGGATNEKLFF.

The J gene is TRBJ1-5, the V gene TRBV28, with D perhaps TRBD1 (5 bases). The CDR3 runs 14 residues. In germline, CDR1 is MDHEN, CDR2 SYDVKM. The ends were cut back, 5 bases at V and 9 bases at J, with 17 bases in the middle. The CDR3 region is CASSLPVGARPQHF. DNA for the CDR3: TGTGCCAGCAGTCTTCCCGTTGGGGCGCGGCCCCAGCATTTT.

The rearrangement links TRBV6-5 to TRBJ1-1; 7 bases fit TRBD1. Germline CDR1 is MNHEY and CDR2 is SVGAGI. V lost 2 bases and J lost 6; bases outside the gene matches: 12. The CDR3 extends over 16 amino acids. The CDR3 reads CASSYIRLGQRAEAFF. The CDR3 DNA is TGTGCCAGCAGTTACATACGGCTGGGACAGCGAGCTGAAGCTTTCTTT.

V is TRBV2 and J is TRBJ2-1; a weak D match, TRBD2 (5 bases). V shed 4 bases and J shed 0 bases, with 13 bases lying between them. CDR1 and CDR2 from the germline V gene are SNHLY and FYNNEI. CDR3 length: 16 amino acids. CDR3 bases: TGTGCCAGCAGTGGAAGGACTTCGAGCTCCTACAATGAGCAGTTCTTC. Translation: CASSGRTSSSYNEQFF.

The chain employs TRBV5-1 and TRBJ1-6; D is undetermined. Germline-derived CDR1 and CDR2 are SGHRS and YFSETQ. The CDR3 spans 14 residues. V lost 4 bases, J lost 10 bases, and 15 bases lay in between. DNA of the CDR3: TGCGCCAGCAGCGAACACCATTTACCCTCACCCCTCCACTTT. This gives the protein CASSEHHLPSPLHF.

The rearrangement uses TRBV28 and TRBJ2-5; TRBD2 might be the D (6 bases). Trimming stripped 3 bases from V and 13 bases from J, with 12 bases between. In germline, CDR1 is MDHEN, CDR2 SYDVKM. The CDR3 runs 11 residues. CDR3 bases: TGTGCCAGCAGTTTCAAAGGACTACCGTACTTC. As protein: CASSFKGLPYF.

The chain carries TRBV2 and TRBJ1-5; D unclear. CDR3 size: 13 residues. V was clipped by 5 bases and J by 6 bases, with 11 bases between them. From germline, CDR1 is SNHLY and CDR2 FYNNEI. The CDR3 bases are TGTGCCAGCAGTAGCGGGGAGGCTCAGCCCCAGCATTTT. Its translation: CASSSGEAQPQHF.

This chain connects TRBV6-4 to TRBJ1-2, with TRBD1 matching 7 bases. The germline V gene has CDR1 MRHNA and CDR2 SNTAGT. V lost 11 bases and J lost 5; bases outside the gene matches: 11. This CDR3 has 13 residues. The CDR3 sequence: CAAKDRAAYGYTF. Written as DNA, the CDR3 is TGTGCCGCTAAAGACAGGGCGGCGTATGGCTACACCTTC.

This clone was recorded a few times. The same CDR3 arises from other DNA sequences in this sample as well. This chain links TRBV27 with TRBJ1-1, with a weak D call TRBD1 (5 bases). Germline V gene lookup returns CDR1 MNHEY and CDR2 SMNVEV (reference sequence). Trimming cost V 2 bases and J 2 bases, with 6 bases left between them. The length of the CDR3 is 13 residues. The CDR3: CASSLQGNTEAFF. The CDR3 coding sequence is TGTGCCAGCAGTTTACAGGGCAACACTGAAGCTTTCTTT.

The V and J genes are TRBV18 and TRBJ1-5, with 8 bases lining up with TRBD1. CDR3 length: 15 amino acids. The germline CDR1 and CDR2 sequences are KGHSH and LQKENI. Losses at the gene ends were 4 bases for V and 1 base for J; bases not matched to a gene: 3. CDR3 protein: CASSLQGASNQPQHF. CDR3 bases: TGTGCCAGCTCACTCCAGGGGGCCAGCAATCAGCCCCAGCATTTT.

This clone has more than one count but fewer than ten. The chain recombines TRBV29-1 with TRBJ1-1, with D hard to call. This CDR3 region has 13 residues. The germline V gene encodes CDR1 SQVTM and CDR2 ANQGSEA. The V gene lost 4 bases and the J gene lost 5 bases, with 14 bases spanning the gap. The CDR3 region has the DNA TGCAGCGTTGTTCACAGTTCTCGGACTGAAGCTTTCTTT. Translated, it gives CSVVHSSRTEAFF.

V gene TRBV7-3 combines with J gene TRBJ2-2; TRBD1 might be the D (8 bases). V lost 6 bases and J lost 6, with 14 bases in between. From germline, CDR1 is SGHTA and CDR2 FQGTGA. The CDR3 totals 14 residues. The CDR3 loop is CASRYTGGAGELFF. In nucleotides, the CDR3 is TGTGCCAGCAGATACACAGGGGGGGCCGGGGAGCTGTTTTTT.

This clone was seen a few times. The CDR3 is CSVDQGEQFF. In DNA, the CDR3 is TGCAGCGTTGATCAGGGTGAGCAGTTCTTC. This sequence joins TRBV29-1 and TRBJ2-1; D is perhaps TRBD1 (5 bases). The CDR3 consists of 10 residues. The germline gives CDR1 SQVTM, CDR2 ANQGSEA. V was shortened by 3 bases and J by 9 bases, with 6 bases between the two germline ends.

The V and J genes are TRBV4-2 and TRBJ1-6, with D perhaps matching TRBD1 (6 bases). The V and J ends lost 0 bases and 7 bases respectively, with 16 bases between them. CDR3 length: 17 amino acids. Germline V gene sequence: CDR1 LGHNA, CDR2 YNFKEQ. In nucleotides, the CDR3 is TGTGCCAGCAGCCAAGATCTTAATCGCAGGGGCAATTCACCCCTCCACTTT. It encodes CASSQDLNRRGNSPLHF.